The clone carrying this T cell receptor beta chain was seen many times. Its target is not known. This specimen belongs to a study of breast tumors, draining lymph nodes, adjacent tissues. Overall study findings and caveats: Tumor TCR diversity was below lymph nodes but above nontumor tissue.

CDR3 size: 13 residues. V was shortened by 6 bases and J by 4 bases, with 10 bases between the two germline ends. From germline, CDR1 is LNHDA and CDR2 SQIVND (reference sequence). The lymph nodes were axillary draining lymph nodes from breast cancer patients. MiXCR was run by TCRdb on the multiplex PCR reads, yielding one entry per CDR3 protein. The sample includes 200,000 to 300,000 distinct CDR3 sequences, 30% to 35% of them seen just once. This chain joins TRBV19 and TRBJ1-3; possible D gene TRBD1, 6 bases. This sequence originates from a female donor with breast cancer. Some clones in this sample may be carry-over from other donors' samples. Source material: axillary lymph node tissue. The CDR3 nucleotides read TGTGCCAGTAGGGGACAATCCGGAAACACCATATATTTT. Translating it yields CASRGQSGNTIYF.